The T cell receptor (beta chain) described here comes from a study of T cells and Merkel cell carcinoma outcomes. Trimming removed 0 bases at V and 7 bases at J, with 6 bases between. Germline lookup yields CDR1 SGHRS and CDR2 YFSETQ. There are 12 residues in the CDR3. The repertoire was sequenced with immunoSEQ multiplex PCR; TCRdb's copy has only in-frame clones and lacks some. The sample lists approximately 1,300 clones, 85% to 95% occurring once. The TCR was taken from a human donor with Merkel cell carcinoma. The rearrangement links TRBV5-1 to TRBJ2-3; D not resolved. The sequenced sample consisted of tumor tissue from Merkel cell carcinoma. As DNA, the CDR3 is TGCGCCAGCAGCTTGGAAGGGCATACGCAGTATTTT. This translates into CASSLEGHTQYF.